The rows below give T cell receptor beta chains drawn from one sample of a study of technical replicates of blood from a few donors. Only in-frame clones appear in the TCRdb table, and some are missing; sequencing was by immunoSEQ multiplex PCR. The sample shows around 100,000 clones, 90% to 97% of them seen only once. Sequenced: T cells isolated from PBMCs. The receptors come from a human donor in good health. The CDR3 runs from the conserved cysteine through the conserved F or W. The D gene is left open where the match is weak. Clone size appears in some rows only: once, few, many, or a class for an expanded clone.

cdr3_nt cdr3_aa v_call d_call cdr3_length clone_size j_call
TGTGCCAGCAGTGAAGCCATCACCGGTCAGCCCCAGCATTTT CASSEAITGQPQHF TRBV6-1 - 14 - TRBJ1-5
TGTGCCAGCAGACCCGGGACAGGGACCTACGAGCAGTACTTC CASRPGTGTYEQYF TRBV11-3 TRBD1 14 once TRBJ2-7
TGTGCCAGCAGCTTAGTTGGCGGGAGAATGGTAGAGACCCAGTACTTC CASSLVGGRMVETQYF TRBV7-2 TRBD2 16 - TRBJ2-5
TGTGCCAGCAGTCTCTCAGGGTACACTGAAGCTTTCTTT CASSLSGYTEAFF TRBV27 - 13 - TRBJ1-1
TGTGCCAGCTCACCACCCACTGGGACAGGGAAAGGTCAGCCCCAGCATTTT CASSPPTGTGKGQPQHF TRBV18 TRBD1 17 - TRBJ1-5
TGTGCCAGCAGCTCTCACCTACGACAATCCTACAATGAGCAGTTCTTC CASSSHLRQSYNEQFF TRBV7-6 - 16 - TRBJ2-1
TGCGCCAGCAGCCAGTACAGGGGGAGGTTCTCAGATACGCAGTATTTT CASSQYRGRFSDTQYF TRBV4-3 TRBD1 16 - TRBJ2-3
TGTGCCAGCAGTTCGAACAGGGGGCGGTCTGAAGCTTTCTTT CASSSNRGRSEAFF TRBV6-5 TRBD1 14 few TRBJ1-1
TGTGCCAGCAGCTTACTAGCGGGCGCCACGTCCCAGTACTTC CASSLLAGATSQYF TRBV11-1 TRBD2 14 - TRBJ2-5
TGTGCCAGCAGTTACGTAGGAGGGAGGGCAGATACGCAGTATTTT CASSYVGGRADTQYF TRBV6-6 TRBD2 15 - TRBJ2-3
TGTGCCAGTAGTATTGGGGGAAACCGGGACAGGCCTGACGAGCAGTACTTC CASSIGGNRDRPDEQYF TRBV19 TRBD1 17 - TRBJ2-7
TGTGCCAGCCTCCCCAGACTAGGGAACTCCTACGAGCAGTACTTC CASLPRLGNSYEQYF TRBV28 - 15 - TRBJ2-7
TGCGCCAGCAGCCAAGTTGGACTTCTCGGGCAGCCCCAGCATTTT CASSQVGLLGQPQHF TRBV4-1 - 15 once TRBJ1-5
TGTGCCAGCAGAGGCGACAGGGGGCCTTTTATCGCCTACGAGCAGTACTTC CASRGDRGPFIAYEQYF TRBV7-9 TRBD1 17 - TRBJ2-7
TGTGCCAGCACCACTGGGCTGGGCACTGAAGCTTTCTTT CASTTGLGTEAFF TRBV2 - 13 - TRBJ1-1
TGTGCCAGCCGCCGGACAAAGAGCTCCTACGAGCAGTACTTC CASRRTKSSYEQYF TRBV6-5 - 14 - TRBJ2-7
TGTGCCTGGAGGGACTACCACTACGAGCAGTACTTC CAWRDYHYEQYF TRBV30 - 12 - TRBJ2-7
TGCGCCAGCAGCCAAATACTGGCAGGGTTCTACGAGCAGTACTTC CASSQILAGFYEQYF TRBV4-3 - 15 - TRBJ2-7
TGTGCCCAGAGGGCAGAACGGAACTATGGCTACACCTTC CAQRAERNYGYTF TRBV30 - 13 once TRBJ1-2
TGTGCCAGCAGTGCCGGGACTAGCGGTAACAATGAGCAGTTCTTC CASSAGTSGNNEQFF TRBV6-4 TRBD2 15 - TRBJ2-1